The TCR beta chain under discussion was sequenced for a study of blood T cell repertoires in COVID-19. The repertoire was sequenced with immunoSEQ multiplex PCR; TCRdb's copy has only in-frame clones and lacks some. In the table there are around 220,000 clones, 80% to 90% of which are singletons. V lost 3 bases to trimming and J lost 7 bases, with 25 bases between them. The CDR3 covers 17 residues. The V gene's germline CDR1 is GTSNPN and CDR2 SVGIG (reference sequence). Sequences were obtained from peripheral blood. This chain links TRBV30 with TRBJ1-5, with no clear D. The clonotype comes from a woman aged 80 or over with acute or convalescent COVID-19. CDR3 sequence: CAWRNPRPNNSSQPQHF. DNA for the CDR3: TGTGCCTGGAGAAACCCGCGGCCCAACAATTCCAGCCAGCCCCAGCATTTT.